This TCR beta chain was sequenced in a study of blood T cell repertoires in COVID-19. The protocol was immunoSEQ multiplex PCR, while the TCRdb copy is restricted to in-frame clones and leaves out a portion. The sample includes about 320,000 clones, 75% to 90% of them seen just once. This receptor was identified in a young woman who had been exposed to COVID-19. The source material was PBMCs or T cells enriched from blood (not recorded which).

The CDR3 DNA sequence: TGTGCCACCAGGTCCACAGGGAGTAATCAGCCCCAGCATTTT. Protein sequence: CATRSTGSNQPQHF. V and J are TRBV24-1 and TRBJ1-5; D may be TRBD1 (6 bases). Trimming cost V 7 bases and J 4 bases, with 13 bases left between them. The germline V gene has CDR1 KGHDR and CDR2 SFDVKD. The CDR3 has 14 amino acids.